The rows below give T cell receptor beta chains drawn from one sample of a study of lymphopenia after photon versus proton radiotherapy. Sequencing was performed with immunoSEQ multiplex PCR; in TCRdb, only in-frame clones are kept and a portion is missing. This sample has tens of thousands of clones, with around 83% found just once. The sample here was peripheral blood, taken from a patient treated with proton-based radiotherapy. The receptors here all came from a man in his sixties with pancreatic cancer. Each CDR3 is given with its conserved first and last residue. Fields, in order: D gene, V gene, J gene, clone size, CDR3 protein, CDR3 DNA. The D gene is left open where the match is weak. Where a row states a size, it is once, few, many or the class of an expanded clone; other rows omit it.

d_call: -; v_call: TRBV29-1; j_call: TRBJ1-4; clone_size: few; cdr3_aa: CSATGSGEKLFF; cdr3_nt: TGCAGCGCTACAGGGTCCGGGGAAAAACTGTTTTTT
d_call: -; v_call: TRBV11-2; j_call: TRBJ1-1; clone_size: -; cdr3_aa: CASSLGSEAFF; cdr3_nt: TGTGCCAGCAGCTTGGGGTCAGAAGCTTTCTTT
d_call: -; v_call: TRBV5-1; j_call: TRBJ1-1; clone_size: -; cdr3_aa: CASSLGTANQAFF; cdr3_nt: TGCGCCAGCAGCTTGGGGACAGCCAACCAAGCTTTCTTT
d_call: -; v_call: TRBV11-2; j_call: TRBJ2-5; clone_size: once; cdr3_aa: CASSLVVETQYF; cdr3_nt: TGTGCCAGCAGCTTAGTGGTAGAGACCCAGTACTTC
d_call: TRBD1; v_call: TRBV19; j_call: TRBJ2-1; clone_size: -; cdr3_aa: CASQPGQGNEQFF; cdr3_nt: TGTGCCAGCCAACCGGGACAGGGGAATGAGCAGTTCTTC
d_call: -; v_call: TRBV7-6; j_call: TRBJ2-7; clone_size: -; cdr3_aa: CASSPRGGYEQYF; cdr3_nt: TGTGCCAGCAGCCCTAGGGGGGGGTACGAGCAGTACTTC
d_call: -; v_call: TRBV7-9; j_call: TRBJ1-3; clone_size: -; cdr3_aa: CASSLERHVFTGSGTTIYF; cdr3_nt: TGTGCCAGCAGCTTAGAGAGGCATGTATTCACAGGCTCTGGAACCACCATATATTTT
d_call: -; v_call: TRBV4-1; j_call: TRBJ2-7; clone_size: -; cdr3_aa: CASSQEIRSSPSYEQYF; cdr3_nt: TGCGCCAGCAGCCAAGAAATTCGGAGCAGTCCCTCCTACGAGCAGTACTTC
d_call: -; v_call: TRBV28; j_call: TRBJ2-3; clone_size: -; cdr3_aa: CASSLGAAGASTDTQYF; cdr3_nt: TGTGCCAGCAGTTTAGGCGCGGCCGGGGCTAGCACAGATACGCAGTATTTT
d_call: -; v_call: TRBV5-1; j_call: TRBJ2-3; clone_size: -; cdr3_aa: CASTSAPGFNSDTQYF; cdr3_nt: TGCGCCAGCACGTCCGCACCGGGCTTTAACTCGGATACGCAGTATTTT
d_call: TRBD1; v_call: TRBV29-1; j_call: TRBJ2-7; clone_size: -; cdr3_aa: CSVEGAAGTGKTYEQYF; cdr3_nt: TGCAGCGTTGAAGGGGCGGCGGGGACAGGGAAGACCTACGAGCAGTACTTC
d_call: -; v_call: TRBV18; j_call: TRBJ2-1; clone_size: -; cdr3_aa: CASSPLTGSNEQFF; cdr3_nt: TGTGCCAGCTCACCACTAACCGGCTCTAATGAGCAGTTCTTC
d_call: -; v_call: TRBV25-1; j_call: TRBJ1-6; clone_size: -; cdr3_aa: CASGDSPLHF; cdr3_nt: TGTGCCAGTGGAGATTCACCCCTCCACTTT
d_call: -; v_call: TRBV7-3; j_call: TRBJ2-1; clone_size: -; cdr3_aa: CASSLMATVPQSAQFF; cdr3_nt: TGTGCCAGCAGCTTAATGGCGACAGTCCCCCAGTCTGCGCAGTTCTTC
d_call: -; v_call: TRBV18; j_call: TRBJ1-3; clone_size: few; cdr3_aa: CASSPRTDSKGNTIYF; cdr3_nt: TGTGCCAGCTCACCTCGGACGGATTCAAAAGGAAACACCATATATTTT
d_call: -; v_call: TRBV5-1; j_call: TRBJ2-5; clone_size: -; cdr3_aa: CASSAGPSGTVMTQYF; cdr3_nt: TGCGCCAGCAGCGCGGGCCCCTCCGGGACGGTAATGACCCAGTACTTC
d_call: TRBD1; v_call: TRBV7-3; j_call: TRBJ1-1; clone_size: -; cdr3_aa: CASSPGGAGYTEAFF; cdr3_nt: TGTGCCAGCAGCCCAGGGGGCGCGGGGTACACTGAAGCTTTCTTT
d_call: TRBD2; v_call: TRBV18; j_call: TRBJ2-1; clone_size: -; cdr3_aa: CASSPPGTTYNEQFF; cdr3_nt: TGTGCCAGCTCACCACCGGGGACTACCTACAATGAGCAGTTCTTC
d_call: -; v_call: TRBV27; j_call: TRBJ2-1; clone_size: -; cdr3_aa: CASSENYNEQFF; cdr3_nt: TGTGCCAGCAGTGAGAACTACAATGAGCAGTTCTTC
d_call: -; v_call: TRBV19; j_call: TRBJ2-7; clone_size: -; cdr3_aa: CASSPTGSSYEQYF; cdr3_nt: TGTGCCAGTAGTCCAACAGGGAGCTCCTACGAGCAGTACTTC
d_call: -; v_call: TRBV11-1; j_call: TRBJ2-3; clone_size: -; cdr3_aa: CASSPPGGTTRTDTQYF; cdr3_nt: TGTGCCAGCAGCCCCCCCGGGGGTACCACAAGGACAGATACGCAGTATTTT
d_call: -; v_call: TRBV4-1; j_call: TRBJ1-2; clone_size: -; cdr3_aa: CASSRTWGADGYTF; cdr3_nt: TGCGCCAGCAGCAGAACGTGGGGGGCGGATGGCTACACCTTC
d_call: TRBD2; v_call: TRBV19; j_call: TRBJ2-7; clone_size: -; cdr3_aa: CASSPSGSSYEQYF; cdr3_nt: TGTGCCAGTAGTCCTAGCGGCAGCTCCTACGAGCAGTACTTC
d_call: TRBD2; v_call: TRBV7-3; j_call: TRBJ2-7; clone_size: once; cdr3_aa: CASSPSGNHYEQYF; cdr3_nt: TGTGCCAGCAGCCCAAGCGGGAATCACTACGAGCAGTACTTC
d_call: -; v_call: TRBV7-7; j_call: TRBJ1-1; clone_size: -; cdr3_aa: CASSSKLNTEAFF; cdr3_nt: TGTGCTAGCAGCTCGAAACTGAACACTGAAGCTTTCTTT
d_call: -; v_call: TRBV9; j_call: TRBJ1-3; clone_size: -; cdr3_aa: CASSSRPVSGNTIYF; cdr3_nt: TGTGCCAGCAGCTCAAGACCGGTATCTGGAAACACCATATATTTT
d_call: TRBD1; v_call: TRBV5-1; j_call: TRBJ1-1; clone_size: few; cdr3_aa: CASSLQGGGRTEAFF; cdr3_nt: TGCGCCAGCAGCTTGCAAGGGGGCGGTCGCACTGAAGCTTTCTTT
d_call: TRBD1; v_call: TRBV2; j_call: TRBJ1-1; clone_size: -; cdr3_aa: CASSEALVGQGAEAFF; cdr3_nt: TGTGCCAGCAGTGAAGCGCTTGTCGGACAGGGGGCGGAAGCTTTCTTT
d_call: TRBD2; v_call: TRBV7-2; j_call: TRBJ2-1; clone_size: -; cdr3_aa: CASGTSGHTNEQFF; cdr3_nt: TGTGCCAGCGGGACTAGCGGCCACACCAATGAGCAGTTCTTC
d_call: -; v_call: TRBV30; j_call: TRBJ1-4; clone_size: -; cdr3_aa: CAWSPRNEKLFF; cdr3_nt: TGTGCCTGGAGTCCTCGGAATGAAAAACTGTTTTTT
d_call: -; v_call: TRBV16; j_call: TRBJ2-5; clone_size: -; cdr3_aa: CASSQFRGRSFQETQYF; cdr3_nt: TGTGCCAGCAGCCAATTCCGGGGCAGGAGCTTTCAAGAGACCCAGTACTTC
d_call: -; v_call: TRBV13; j_call: TRBJ2-7; clone_size: -; cdr3_aa: CASSSTGAAEQYF; cdr3_nt: TGTGCCAGCAGTTCGACAGGCGCCGCCGAGCAGTACTTC
d_call: -; v_call: TRBV2; j_call: TRBJ1-2; clone_size: -; cdr3_aa: CASSDQGYTF; cdr3_nt: TGTGCCAGCAGTGACCAGGGCTACACCTTC
d_call: -; v_call: TRBV18; j_call: TRBJ2-7; clone_size: -; cdr3_aa: CASSPEGLKSEQYF; cdr3_nt: TGTGCCAGCTCACCAGAGGGCCTGAAGAGCGAGCAGTACTTC
d_call: -; v_call: TRBV4-3; j_call: TRBJ1-4; clone_size: -; cdr3_aa: CASSQAHRGLNEKLFF; cdr3_nt: TGCGCCAGCAGCCAAGCCCACCGGGGCCTTAATGAAAAACTGTTTTTT
d_call: -; v_call: TRBV6-4; j_call: TRBJ1-4; clone_size: -; cdr3_aa: CASSLGHGEKLFF; cdr3_nt: TGTGCCAGCAGCCTGGGACACGGGGAAAAACTGTTTTTT
d_call: -; v_call: TRBV7-6; j_call: TRBJ2-7; clone_size: -; cdr3_aa: CASRIARERAGEQYF; cdr3_nt: TGTGCCAGCAGGATCGCCAGGGAGCGGGCGGGAGAGCAGTACTTC
d_call: -; v_call: TRBV29-1; j_call: TRBJ1-2; clone_size: few; cdr3_aa: CSVENIGGAYGYTF; cdr3_nt: TGCAGCGTTGAGAATATAGGGGGGGCCTATGGCTACACCTTC
d_call: -; v_call: TRBV7-3; j_call: TRBJ2-7; clone_size: -; cdr3_aa: CASSLQGRDYEQYF; cdr3_nt: TGTGCCAGCAGCTTGCAGGGGCGAGATTACGAGCAGTACTTC
d_call: -; v_call: TRBV4-2; j_call: TRBJ2-2; clone_size: -; cdr3_aa: CASSQEQLGSGELFF; cdr3_nt: TGTGCCAGCAGCCAAGAACAACTAGGCAGCGGGGAGCTGTTTTTT
d_call: -; v_call: TRBV6-1; j_call: TRBJ1-1; clone_size: once; cdr3_aa: CASTVSLQGEAFF; cdr3_nt: TGTGCCAGCACCGTCAGTCTACAGGGTGAAGCTTTCTTT
d_call: -; v_call: TRBV19; j_call: TRBJ1-4; clone_size: -; cdr3_aa: CASSRRTGEGEKLFF; cdr3_nt: TGTGCCAGTAGTAGACGGACCGGGGAGGGAGAAAAACTGTTTTTT
d_call: -; v_call: TRBV9; j_call: TRBJ1-2; clone_size: -; cdr3_aa: CASSPAGKTDYGYTF; cdr3_nt: TGTGCCAGCAGCCCCGCAGGGAAGACTGACTATGGCTACACCTTC
d_call: -; v_call: TRBV21-1; j_call: TRBJ2-6; clone_size: -; cdr3_aa: CASSKGVGGDETRNFGANVLTF; cdr3_nt: TGTGCCAGCAGCAAAGGTGTCGGGGGCGATGAGACTAGGAATTTTGGGGCCAACGTCCTGACTTTC
d_call: TRBD1; v_call: TRBV13; j_call: TRBJ1-1; clone_size: -; cdr3_aa: CASSYRGTRAFF; cdr3_nt: TGTGCCAGCAGCTACAGGGGGACCAGAGCTTTCTTT
d_call: -; v_call: TRBV29-1; j_call: TRBJ1-4; clone_size: -; cdr3_aa: CSVAVTNEKLFF; cdr3_nt: TGCAGCGTTGCGGTAACTAATGAAAAACTGTTTTTT
d_call: -; v_call: TRBV6-1; j_call: TRBJ2-3; clone_size: -; cdr3_aa: CASSDPPRMDTQYF; cdr3_nt: TGTGCCAGCAGCGACCCTCCTAGGATGGATACGCAGTATTTT
d_call: -; v_call: TRBV7-8; j_call: TRBJ2-1; clone_size: -; cdr3_aa: CASSSRSLLSSYNEQFF; cdr3_nt: TGTGCCAGCAGCTCTCGGTCCTTACTTAGCTCCTACAATGAGCAGTTCTTC
d_call: -; v_call: TRBV7-2; j_call: TRBJ1-5; clone_size: -; cdr3_aa: CASSLSGARGNQPQHF; cdr3_nt: TGTGCCAGCAGCTTAAGTGGTGCGAGAGGCAATCAGCCCCAGCATTTT
d_call: TRBD2; v_call: TRBV19; j_call: TRBJ2-7; clone_size: -; cdr3_aa: CASSMGGELSYEQYF; cdr3_nt: TGTGCCAGTAGTATGGGGGGGGAACTCTCCTACGAGCAGTACTTC
d_call: TRBD1; v_call: TRBV18; j_call: TRBJ2-1; clone_size: -; cdr3_aa: CASSPRPGGSDEQFF; cdr3_nt: TGTGCCAGCTCACCTCGGCCAGGGGGTTCGGATGAGCAGTTCTTC